The T cell receptor (beta chain) described here comes from a study of cytomegalovirus exposure and HLA in healthy donors. General study results and limits: Association of a missense DCLRE1C variant with TCR beta V- and J-gene trimming was reported in a later analysis. Cytomegalovirus association was listed for approximately 150 TCR beta chains. The Asian-associated ancestry cluster reportedly had fewer N-insertions than the 666-donor mean in a later analysis.

Unmatched junction bases numbered 11, after V lost 3 bases and J lost 6 bases. This CDR3 is built from 18 residues. Germline CDR1 KGHSH, CDR2 LQKENI. With respect to this clone: Antigen specificity is unknown.

13 Jbeta primers and 60 Vbeta primers were used for the PCR. Profiled with immunoSEQ multiplex PCR; TCRdb holds only in-frame clones, not every one. The sample lists about 140,000 clones; around 78% were seen once. Material for sequencing was PBMCs. The chain recombines TRBV18 with TRBJ2-1, with 13 bases aligning to TRBD2. This clonotype originated in a woman younger than 30 in good health and CMV-seropositive. CDR3: CASSPLSRTSGGGNEQFF. DNA of the CDR3: TGTGCCAGCTCACCTCTTAGCCGCACTAGCGGGGGGGGCAATGAGCAGTTCTTC.